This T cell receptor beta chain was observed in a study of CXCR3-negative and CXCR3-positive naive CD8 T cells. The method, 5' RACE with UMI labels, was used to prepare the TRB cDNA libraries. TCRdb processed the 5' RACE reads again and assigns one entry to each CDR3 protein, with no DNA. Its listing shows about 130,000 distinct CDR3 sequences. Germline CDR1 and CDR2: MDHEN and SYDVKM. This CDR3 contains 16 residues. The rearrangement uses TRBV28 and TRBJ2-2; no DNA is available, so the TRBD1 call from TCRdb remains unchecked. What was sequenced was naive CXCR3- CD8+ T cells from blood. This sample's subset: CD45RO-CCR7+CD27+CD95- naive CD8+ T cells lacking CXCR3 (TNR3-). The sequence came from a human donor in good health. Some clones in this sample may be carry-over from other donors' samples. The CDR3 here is CASSPPPGEHTGELFF.